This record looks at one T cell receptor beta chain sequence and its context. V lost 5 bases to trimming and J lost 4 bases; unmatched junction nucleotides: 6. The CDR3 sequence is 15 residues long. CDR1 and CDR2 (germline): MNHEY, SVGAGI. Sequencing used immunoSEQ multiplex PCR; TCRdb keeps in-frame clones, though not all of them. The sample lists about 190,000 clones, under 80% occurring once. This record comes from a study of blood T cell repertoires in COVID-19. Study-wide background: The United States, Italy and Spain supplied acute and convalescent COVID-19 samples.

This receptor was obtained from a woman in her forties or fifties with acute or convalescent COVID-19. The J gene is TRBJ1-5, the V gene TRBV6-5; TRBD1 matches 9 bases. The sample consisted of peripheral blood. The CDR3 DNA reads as TGTGCCAGCAGTAAGGACAGGGGCCTTAATCAGCCCCAGCATTTT. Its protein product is CASSKDRGLNQPQHF.